This T cell receptor (beta chain) originates from a study of CD8 T cells in ankylosing spondylitis. TCRdb analysed the 5' RACE reads with MiXCR anew, one entry per CDR3 protein. The sample holds 90,000 to 100,000 distinct CDR3 sequences, about 8.3% seen once. The germline CDR1 and CDR2 sequences are GTSNPN and SVGIG (reference sequence). This CDR3 is 14 amino acids long. Trimming cost V 0 bases and J 5 bases, with 11 bases left between them. The chain has TRBV30 and TRBJ1-5; D is unresolved. The sequencing sample was made of blood, either unsorted or a sorted T cell fraction (not recorded which). The source of this sequence is a male donor with ankylosing spondylitis or in good health (not recorded which). CDR3 in amino acids: CAWSVDSGYQPQHF. CDR3 bases: TGTGCCTGGAGTGTTGATTCGGGTTATCAGCCCCAGCATTTT.